This TCR beta chain was sequenced for a study of Tregs in tolerant kidney transplant recipients (dated by TCRdb to between 2019 and 2020). Regarding the complete study: Related donors were used in the transplants with nonmyeloablative bone marrow transplantation, and mixed chimerism was transient in the human trials. The study used TCRbeta sequencing to identify donor-specific regulatory T cells before combined kidney and bone marrow transplantation, then tracked those cells after transplant. What the work shows at the level of the full study, not this receptor alone: Although technical replication error seemed to be minimal, the question of biological reproducibility was not addressed directly. Expanding Tregs with activated donor B cells appeared to identify the most biologically relevant and donor-specific TCRbeta repertoire. Because only a small number of patients were included, the study had limitations, and the results will need to be validated in larger populations as well as under other immunosuppression protocols. Because the PCR primers were changed over time for some patients, nucleotide-level comparison could not be performed across the samples from those patients. Donor-specific Treg expansion was found to exceed global Treg expansion in tolerant patients, suggesting antigen-driven rather than nonspecific expansion.

The CDR3 measures 14 amino acids from cysteine to phenylalanine. Just CDR3 DNA is preserved here, 42 bases in frame from base 1. The germline V gene supplies CDR1 MGHRA and CDR2 YSYEKL. Trimmed from V: 4 bases; trimmed from J: 4 bases; junction bases lacking a gene match: 4. Genomic DNA was extracted from sorted cells with the QIAGEN DNeasy Blood and Tissue Kit for TCRbeta CDR3 sequencing. Through immunoSEQ, high-throughput TCRbeta CDR3 sequencing was done commercially, including PCR amplification with internal controls and bias correction. The paper's processing steps were these. Unique productive TCRbeta sequences were defined by CDR3 nucleotide sequence where primers matched, and otherwise by CDR3 amino acid sequence together with Vbeta and Jbeta genes. To correct for sorting error, sequences found in more than one sorted population at a frequency ratio of 2:1 or less were discarded, and the remaining shared sequences were assigned to the population with the higher frequency. A sequence counted as donor-reactive if, in CFSE-low cells, the sequence had a frequency of at least 0.01% and was expanded at least 5-fold compared with unstimulated cells. Repertoire divergence was quantified by Jensen-Shannon divergence calculated from the top 100 TCRbeta sequences ranked by frequency. For samples with multiple sequencing runs, sorting error was corrected separately for each run before the runs were pooled. TCRdb took this table from immuneACCESS and kept in-frame rearrangements with V and J called. Such tables lack part of the clones; where checked against another copy, unresolved V genes explain under half of the gap, and the rest is unexplained. V, J and clone size are those of that table, while D and trimming were read from the DNA. This sample gives 62,000 or so clones in total; 98% of them show up just once. The ten largest clones represent approximately 0.36% of the sample.

Concerning this clone itself: Its antigen has not been determined. Base quality data are lacking; no much larger clone is found one base away.

The sample's time point label is to be understood as: blood sample drawn before combined kidney and bone marrow transplant. Unstimulated Tregs (CD4+CD25+CD127-), CD4+ non-Tregs (CD4+CD25-), CD4 and CD8 cells were FACS-sorted from thawed PBMCs. Thawed PBMCs were rested overnight at 37 degrees C with about 200 IU/ml IL-2 before Treg sorting. 4 combined kidney and bone marrow transplant recipients from the ITN036ST trial were included as patients, and samples were available only from these trial subjects. Healthy control blood was processed to PBMCs with a Ficoll density gradient and then cryopreserved, whereas patient PBMCs were collected both before and after transplant.

This sequence was found in a human donor who received a combined kidney and bone marrow transplant. The receptor chain draws on TRBV4-1 and TRBJ1-2, with 9 bases aligning to TRBD1. The starting material was Tregs from blood, obtained before the transplant. The nucleotide sequence is given as TGCGCCAGCAGCCCAGGACAGGGGTTCTATGGCTACACCTTC. Its protein product is CASSPGQGFYGYTF.